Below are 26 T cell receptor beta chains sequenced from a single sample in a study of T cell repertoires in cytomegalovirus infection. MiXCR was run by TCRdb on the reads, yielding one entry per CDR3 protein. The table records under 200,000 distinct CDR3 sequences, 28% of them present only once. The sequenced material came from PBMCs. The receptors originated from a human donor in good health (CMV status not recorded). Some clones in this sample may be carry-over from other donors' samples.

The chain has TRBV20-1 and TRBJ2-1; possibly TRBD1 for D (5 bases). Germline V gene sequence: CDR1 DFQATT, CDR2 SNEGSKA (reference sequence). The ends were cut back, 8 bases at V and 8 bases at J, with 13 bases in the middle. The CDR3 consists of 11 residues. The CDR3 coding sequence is TGCAGTTCAGGGAAAGGGGATGAGCAGTTCTTC. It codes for CSSGKGDEQFF.

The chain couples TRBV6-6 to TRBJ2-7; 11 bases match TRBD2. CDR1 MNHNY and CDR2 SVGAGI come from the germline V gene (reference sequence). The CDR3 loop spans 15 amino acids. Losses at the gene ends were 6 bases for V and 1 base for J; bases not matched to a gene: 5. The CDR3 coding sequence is TGTGCCAGCAGCCTTAGCGGGGGGGGTTCCTACGAGCAGTACTTC. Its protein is CASSLSGGGSYEQYF.

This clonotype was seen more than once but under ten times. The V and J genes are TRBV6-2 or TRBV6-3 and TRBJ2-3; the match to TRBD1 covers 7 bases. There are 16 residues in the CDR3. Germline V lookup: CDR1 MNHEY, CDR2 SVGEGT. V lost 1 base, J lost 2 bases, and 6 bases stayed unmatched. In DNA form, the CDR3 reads TGTGCCAGCAGTTACTTACAGGGGATTTCCACAGATACGCAGTATTTT. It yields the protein CASSYLQGISTDTQYF.

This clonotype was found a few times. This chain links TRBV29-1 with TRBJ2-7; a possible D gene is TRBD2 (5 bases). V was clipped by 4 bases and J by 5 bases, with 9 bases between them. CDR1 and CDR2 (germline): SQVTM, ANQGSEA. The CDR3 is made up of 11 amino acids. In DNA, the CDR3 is TGCAGCGTTGTTGGTAGCGACGAGCAGTACTTC. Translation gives CSVVGSDEQYF.

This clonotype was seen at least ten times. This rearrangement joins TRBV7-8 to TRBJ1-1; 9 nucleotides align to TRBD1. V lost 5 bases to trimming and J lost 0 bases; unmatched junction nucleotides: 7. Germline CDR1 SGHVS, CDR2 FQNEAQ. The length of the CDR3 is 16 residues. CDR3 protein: CASSDRGRLMNTEAFF. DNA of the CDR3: TGTGCCAGCAGCGACAGGGGGAGGTTGATGAACACTGAAGCTTTCTTT.

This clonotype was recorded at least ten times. The CDR3, as DNA: TGTGCCAGCAGCTTAGCTACGGGCTCCTACAATGAGCAGTTCTTC. It is translated as CASSLATGSYNEQFF. The chain carries TRBV7-2 and TRBJ2-1; D unclear. In germline, CDR1 is SGHTA, CDR2 FQGNSA. The ends were cut back, 0 bases at V and 0 bases at J, with 6 bases in the middle. CDR3 size: 15 residues. The whole variable domain, remainder taken from reference TRBV7-2 and TRBJ2-1, is GAGVSQSPSNKVTEKGKDVELRCDPISGHTALYWYRQSLGQGLEFLIYFQGNSAPDKSGLPSDRFSAERTGGSVSTLTIQRTQQEDSAVYLCASSLATGSYNEQFFGPGTRLTVL.

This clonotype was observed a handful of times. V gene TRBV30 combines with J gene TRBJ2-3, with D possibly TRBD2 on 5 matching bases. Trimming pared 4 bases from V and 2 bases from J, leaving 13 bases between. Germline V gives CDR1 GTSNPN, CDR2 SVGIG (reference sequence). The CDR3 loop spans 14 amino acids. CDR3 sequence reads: CAWNAGSSTDTQYF. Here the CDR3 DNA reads TGTGCCTGGAATGCGGGTTCGTCCACAGATACGCAGTATTTT.

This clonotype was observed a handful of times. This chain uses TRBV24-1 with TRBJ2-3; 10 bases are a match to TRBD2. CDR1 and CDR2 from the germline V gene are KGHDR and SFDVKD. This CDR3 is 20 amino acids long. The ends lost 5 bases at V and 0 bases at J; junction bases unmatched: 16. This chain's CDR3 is CATSGEERGGYLSSTDTQYF. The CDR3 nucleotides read TGTGCCACCAGTGGGGAGGAGCGGGGGGGATACTTATCTAGCACAGATACGCAGTATTTT.

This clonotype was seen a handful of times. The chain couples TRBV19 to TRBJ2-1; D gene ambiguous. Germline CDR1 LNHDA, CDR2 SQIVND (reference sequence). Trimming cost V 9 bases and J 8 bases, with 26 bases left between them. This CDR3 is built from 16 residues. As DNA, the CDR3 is TGTGCCAGCCCCCCTGAGGCCCTTTATATTGAGGATGAGCAGTTCTTC. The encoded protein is CASPPEALYIEDEQFF. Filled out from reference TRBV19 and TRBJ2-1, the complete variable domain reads DGGITQSPKYLFRKEGQNVTLSCEQNLNHDAMYWYRQDPGQGLRLIYYSQIVNDFQKGDIAEGYSVSREKKESFPLTVTSAQKNPTAFYLCASPPEALYIEDEQFFGPGTRLTVL.

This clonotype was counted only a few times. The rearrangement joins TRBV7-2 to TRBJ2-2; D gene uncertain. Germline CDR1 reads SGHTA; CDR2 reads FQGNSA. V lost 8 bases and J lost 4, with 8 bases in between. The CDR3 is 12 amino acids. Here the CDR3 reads CASHRGTGELFF. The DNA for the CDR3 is TGTGCCAGCCATAGAGGCACCGGGGAGCTGTTTTTT.

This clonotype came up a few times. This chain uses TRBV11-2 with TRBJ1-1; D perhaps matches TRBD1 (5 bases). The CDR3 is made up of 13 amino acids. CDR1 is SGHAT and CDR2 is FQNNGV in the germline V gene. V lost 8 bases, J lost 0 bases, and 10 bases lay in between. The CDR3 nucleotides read TGTGCCAGCTGCCTAGGGGTGAACACTGAAGCTTTCTTT. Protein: CASCLGVNTEAFF.

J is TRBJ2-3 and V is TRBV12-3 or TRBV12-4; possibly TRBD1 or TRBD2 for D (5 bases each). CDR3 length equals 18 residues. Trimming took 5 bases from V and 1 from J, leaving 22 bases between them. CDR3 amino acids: CASSPSRPGTGGTDTQYF. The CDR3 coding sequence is TGTGCCAGCAGTCCCTCAAGGCCCGGGACCGGGGGCACAGATACGCAGTATTTT.

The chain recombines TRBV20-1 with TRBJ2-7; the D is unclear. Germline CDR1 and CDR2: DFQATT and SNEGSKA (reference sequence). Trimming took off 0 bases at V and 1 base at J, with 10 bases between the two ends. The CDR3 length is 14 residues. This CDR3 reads CSARERLSSYEQYF. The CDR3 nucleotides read TGCAGTGCTAGAGAAAGGCTCTCATCCTACGAGCAGTACTTC.

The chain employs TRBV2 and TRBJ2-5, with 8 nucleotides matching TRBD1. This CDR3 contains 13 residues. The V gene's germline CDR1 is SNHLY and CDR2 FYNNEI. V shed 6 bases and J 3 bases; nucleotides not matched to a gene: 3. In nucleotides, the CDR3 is TGTGCCAGCAGGTTGGACAGGGAAGAGACCCAGTACTTC. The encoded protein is CASRLDREETQYF.

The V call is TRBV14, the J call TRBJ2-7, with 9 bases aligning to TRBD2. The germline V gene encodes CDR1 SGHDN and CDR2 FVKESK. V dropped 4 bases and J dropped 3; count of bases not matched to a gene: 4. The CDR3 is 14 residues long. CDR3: CASSLSGGNYEQYF. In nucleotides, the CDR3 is TGTGCCAGCAGCCTGAGCGGGGGGAACTACGAGCAGTACTTC.

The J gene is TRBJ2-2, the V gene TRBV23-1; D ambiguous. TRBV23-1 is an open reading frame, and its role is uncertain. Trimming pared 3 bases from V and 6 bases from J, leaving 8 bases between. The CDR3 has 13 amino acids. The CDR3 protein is CASSHRPAGELFF. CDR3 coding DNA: TGCGCCAGCAGTCACAGACCTGCCGGGGAGCTGTTTTTT.

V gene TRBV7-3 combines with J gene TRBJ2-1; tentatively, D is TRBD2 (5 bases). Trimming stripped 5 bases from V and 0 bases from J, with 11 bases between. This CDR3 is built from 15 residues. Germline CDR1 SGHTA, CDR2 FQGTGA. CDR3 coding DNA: TGTGCCAGCAGCCTAGCCCGGGCCTCCTACAATGAGCAGTTCTTC. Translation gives CASSLARASYNEQFF.

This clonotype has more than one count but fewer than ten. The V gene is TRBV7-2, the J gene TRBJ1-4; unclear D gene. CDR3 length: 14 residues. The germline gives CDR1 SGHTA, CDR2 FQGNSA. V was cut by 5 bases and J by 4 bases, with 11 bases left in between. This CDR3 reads CASSAQADNEKLFF. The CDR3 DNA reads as TGTGCCAGCAGCGCCCAGGCGGATAATGAAAAACTGTTTTTT.

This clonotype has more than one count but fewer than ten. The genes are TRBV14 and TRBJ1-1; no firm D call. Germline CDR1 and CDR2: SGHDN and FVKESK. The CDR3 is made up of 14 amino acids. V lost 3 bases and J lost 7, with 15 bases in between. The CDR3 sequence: CASSHAFGVDEAFF. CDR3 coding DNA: TGTGCCAGCAGCCACGCCTTCGGAGTTGATGAAGCTTTCTTT.

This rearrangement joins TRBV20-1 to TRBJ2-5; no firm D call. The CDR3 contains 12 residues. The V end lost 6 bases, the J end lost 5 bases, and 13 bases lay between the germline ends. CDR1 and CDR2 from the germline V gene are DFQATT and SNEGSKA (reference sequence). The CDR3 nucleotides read TGCAGTGCCTTCATGGGTGGTGAGACCCAGTACTTC. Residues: CSAFMGGETQYF.

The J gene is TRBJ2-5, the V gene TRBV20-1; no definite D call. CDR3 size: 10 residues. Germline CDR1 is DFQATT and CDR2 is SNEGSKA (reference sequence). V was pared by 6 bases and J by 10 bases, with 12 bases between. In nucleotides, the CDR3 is TGCAGTGCCGCCTTCCTGGGCCAGTACTTC. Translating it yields CSAAFLGQYF.

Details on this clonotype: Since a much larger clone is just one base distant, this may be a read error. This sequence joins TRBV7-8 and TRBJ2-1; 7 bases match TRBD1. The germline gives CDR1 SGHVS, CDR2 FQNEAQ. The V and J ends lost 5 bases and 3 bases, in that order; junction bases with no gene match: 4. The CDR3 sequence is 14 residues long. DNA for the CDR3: TGTGCCAGCAGCGTACGGACAGGCTACAATGAGCAGTTCTTC. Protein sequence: CASSVRTGYNEQFF.

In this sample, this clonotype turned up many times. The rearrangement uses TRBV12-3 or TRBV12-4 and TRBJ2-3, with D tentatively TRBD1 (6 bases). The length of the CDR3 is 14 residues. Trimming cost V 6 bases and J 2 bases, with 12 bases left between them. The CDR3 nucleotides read TGTGCCAGCAGCTTGGACAGTCCCACAGATACGCAGTATTTT. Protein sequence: CASSLDSPTDTQYF.

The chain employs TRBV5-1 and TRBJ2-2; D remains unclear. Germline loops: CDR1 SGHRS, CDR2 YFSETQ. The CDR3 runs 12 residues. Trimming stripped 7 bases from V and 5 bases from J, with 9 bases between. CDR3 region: CASSEPTGELFF. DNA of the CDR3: TGCGCCAGCTCAGAGCCTACCGGGGAGCTGTTTTTT.

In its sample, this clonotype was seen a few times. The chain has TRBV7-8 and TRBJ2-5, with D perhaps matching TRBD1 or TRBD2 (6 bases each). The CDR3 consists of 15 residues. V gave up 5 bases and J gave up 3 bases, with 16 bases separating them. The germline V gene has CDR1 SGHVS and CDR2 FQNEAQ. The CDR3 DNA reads TGTGCCAGCAGCCTGGTAGCAGGGGAGGAAGAGACCCAGTACTTC. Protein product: CASSLVAGEEETQYF.

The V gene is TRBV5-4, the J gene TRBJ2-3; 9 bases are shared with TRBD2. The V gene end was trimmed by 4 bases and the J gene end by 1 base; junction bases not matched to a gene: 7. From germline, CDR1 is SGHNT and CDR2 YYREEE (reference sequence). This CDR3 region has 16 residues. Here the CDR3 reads CASSSQRGDRTDTQYF. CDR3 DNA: TGTGCCAGCAGCAGTCAGCGGGGGGACCGCACAGATACGCAGTATTTT.